Shown below are 21 T cell receptor beta chains from a single sample sequenced in a study of T cell changes during pregnancy in multiple sclerosis. Sequencing used immunoSEQ multiplex PCR; TCRdb keeps in-frame clones, though not all of them. The sample has about 50,000 clones; 75% to 95% are singletons. The sample consisted of CD8+ T cells from peripheral blood mononuclear cells, taken after pregnancy. The receptors come from a female donor with multiple sclerosis, enrolled in a pregnancy study.

This clone was seen a single time. This chain links TRBV14 with TRBJ2-3, with D hard to call. Trimming stripped 2 bases from V and 3 bases from J, with 12 bases between. In germline, CDR1 is SGHDN, CDR2 FVKESK. The CDR3 is 15 amino acids. Here the CDR3 reads CASSQMRPETDTQYF. The CDR3 nucleotides read TGTGCCAGCAGCCAAATGAGGCCCGAGACAGATACGCAGTATTTT.

The V and J genes are TRBV27 and TRBJ2-7, with 8 positions matching TRBD1. V lost 5 bases, J lost 2 bases, and 5 bases stayed unmatched. The CDR3 covers 14 residues. Per the germline V gene, CDR1 is MNHEY and CDR2 is SMNVEV (reference sequence). The DNA for the CDR3 is TGTGCCAGCAGTCCCGGGACAGGTCCCTACGAGCAGTACTTC. Translation: CASSPGTGPYEQYF.

This chain connects TRBV27 to TRBJ1-5, with TRBD1 identical over 7 bases. This CDR3 has 14 residues. The V and J ends lost 6 bases and 6 bases, in that order; junction bases with no gene match: 8. Germline CDR1 is MNHEY and CDR2 is SMNVEV (reference sequence). CDR3 in amino acids: CASRPQGSAQPQHF. In DNA, the CDR3 is TGTGCCAGCAGACCACAGGGGTCGGCTCAGCCCCAGCATTTT.

Details on this clone: One junction end disagrees with the germline gene, perhaps due to a read error. The chain uses TRBV13 and TRBJ2-7; the match to TRBD1 covers 8 bases. This CDR3 has 16 residues. Germline V gene data show CDR1 as PRHDT and CDR2 as FYEKMQ (reference sequence). DNA for the CDR3: TGTGCCAGCAGCCTAGGTGGTGGGCAGGGGGCTTACGAGCAGTACTTC. Protein: CASSLGGGQGAYEQYF.

The gene calls are TRBV11-3 and TRBJ2-7; 9 positions agree with TRBD2. Germline V CDR1 and CDR2: SGHNT, YENEEA. With V trimmed by 4 bases and J by 0 bases, 7 bases remained unmatched. The CDR3 is made up of 16 amino acids. In DNA, the CDR3 is TGTGCCAGCAGCTCATCTAGCGGGGTACGCTCCTACGAGCAGTACTTC. Its translation: CASSSSSGVRSYEQYF.

The chain recombines TRBV7-9 with TRBJ2-1; 8 bases line up with TRBD1. The CDR3 is made up of 15 amino acids. From germline, CDR1 is SEHNR and CDR2 FQNEAQ (reference sequence). The V segment lost 5 bases and the J segment 5 bases; nucleotides outside the gene matches: 8. CDR3 residues: CASSPPDRGNNEQFF. As DNA, the CDR3 is TGTGCCAGCAGCCCTCCAGACAGGGGCAACAATGAGCAGTTCTTC.

This chain joins TRBV13 and TRBJ2-1; D may be TRBD1 (5 bases). The germline gives CDR1 PRHDT, CDR2 FYEKMQ (reference sequence). The CDR3 is 15 amino acids. V was clipped by 6 bases and J by 6 bases, with 18 bases between them. CDR3 amino acids: CASSSQAYVVNEQFF. The CDR3 bases are TGTGCCAGCAGTTCACAGGCTTACGTGGTCAATGAGCAGTTCTTC.

This clone came up once. The V call is TRBV29-1, the J call TRBJ1-2, with 9 bases lining up with TRBD1. Unmatched junction bases numbered 8, after V lost 7 bases and J lost 5 bases. Looked up from germline, CDR1 is SQVTM and CDR2 is ANQGSEA. The CDR3 spans 13 residues. The CDR3 is CSGNPGTGYGYTF. DNA for the CDR3: TGCAGCGGGAACCCCGGGACAGGGTATGGCTACACCTTC. Using reference TRBV29-1 and TRBJ1-2 for the parts outside the CDR3, the full variable domain is SAVISQKPSRDICQRGTSLTIQCQVDSQVTMMFWYRQQPGQSLTLIATANQGSEATYESGFVIDKFPISRPNLTFSTLTVSNMSPEDSSIYLCSGNPGTGYGYTFGSGTRLTVV.

The chain recombines TRBV6-5 with TRBJ2-5; no definite D call. CDR1 MNHEY and CDR2 SVGAGI come from the germline V gene. Trimming removed 6 bases at V and 5 bases at J, with 7 bases between. This CDR3 has 11 amino acids. Here the CDR3 reads CASSVGETQYF. Here the CDR3 DNA reads TGTGCCAGCAGCGTCGGGGAGACCCAGTACTTC.

In this sample, this clone turned up once. The rearrangement uses TRBV29-1 and TRBJ2-2; TRBD2 is a possible D gene (6 bases). This CDR3 comprises 14 residues. V gave up 7 bases and J gave up 8 bases, with 20 bases separating them. CDR1 is SQVTM, CDR2 ANQGSEA, per germline. CDR3 nucleotide sequence: TGCAGCGCCGGGGCGACTGGAGGAGGGGGGGAGCTGTTTTTT. This sequence encodes CSAGATGGGGELFF.

The chain uses TRBV4-2 and TRBJ2-3; 9 bases match TRBD2. V lost 0 bases to trimming and J lost 4 bases; unmatched junction nucleotides: 5. Looked up from germline, CDR1 is LGHNA and CDR2 is YNFKEQ. The CDR3 runs to 16 residues. This CDR3 reads CASSQERGGAPDTQYF. DNA of the CDR3: TGTGCCAGCAGCCAAGAACGCGGGGGGGCTCCAGATACGCAGTATTTT.

V is TRBV19 and J is TRBJ2-1, with no clear D. This CDR3 spans 15 amino acids. Trimming stripped 3 bases from V and 0 bases from J, with 9 bases between. Germline V gives CDR1 LNHDA, CDR2 SQIVND (reference sequence). The CDR3, as DNA: TGTGCCAGTAGTATCCTACAGAACTCCTACAATGAGCAGTTCTTC. This sequence encodes CASSILQNSYNEQFF.

The chain has TRBV27 and TRBJ2-1, with TRBD2 matching 10 bases. CDR3 length: 18 residues. The germline V gene encodes CDR1 MNHEY and CDR2 SMNVEV (reference sequence). V shed 0 bases and J 4 bases; nucleotides not matched to a gene: 9. CDR3 DNA sequence: TGTGCCAGCAGTTTATCAAGCCCAGCGGGGGGGCCTTACAATGAGCAGTTCTTC. Protein product: CASSLSSPAGGPYNEQFF.

V usage is TRBV19 and J usage is TRBJ2-7; 12 positions match TRBD1. Germline assignment: CDR1 LNHDA and CDR2 SQIVND (reference sequence). The CDR3 extends over 14 amino acids. Trimming at V came to 4 bases and at J to 6 bases, leaving 4 bases not matched to a gene. The CDR3 sequence: CASSSRDRGPEQYF. CDR3 nucleotide sequence: TGTGCCAGTAGTAGCAGGGACAGGGGGCCCGAGCAGTACTTC.

V is TRBV7-8 and J is TRBJ1-4; D unresolved. Germline V gene data show CDR1 as SGHVS and CDR2 as FQNEAQ. The CDR3 runs 15 residues. V was shortened by 0 bases and J by 3 bases, with 8 bases between the two germline ends. The CDR3 region has the DNA TGTGCCAGCAGCTTAGCTCGATTAGCTAATGAAAAACTGTTTTTT. Amino acids: CASSLARLANEKLFF. Full variable domain (rest looked up from reference TRBV7-8 and TRBJ1-4): GAGVSQSPRYKVAKRGQDVALRCDPISGHVSLFWYQQALGQGPEFLTYFQNEAQLDKSGLPSDRFFAERPEGSVSTLKIQRTQQEDSAVYLCASSLARLANEKLFFGSGTQLSVL.

This chain's CDR3 is CASSRGTSGNNEQFF. As DNA, the CDR3 is TGCGCCAGCAGCCGAGGGACTAGCGGTAACAATGAGCAGTTCTTC. The chain combines TRBV4-3 with TRBJ2-1; 11 bases map to TRBD2. CDR1 and CDR2 from the germline V gene are LGHNA and YSLEER. Trimming at V came to 4 bases and at J to 5 bases, leaving 4 bases not matched to a gene. The CDR3 consists of 15 residues.

The V gene is TRBV14, the J gene TRBJ1-1; 8 nucleotides align to TRBD1. Germline V gives CDR1 SGHDN, CDR2 FVKESK. V was clipped by 0 bases and J by 6 bases; unmatched bases: 6. The CDR3 extends over 15 amino acids. CDR3 nucleotide sequence: TGTGCCAGCAGCCAAGAGGACAGGGTGGGCCCTGAAGCTTTCTTT. Its protein is CASSQEDRVGPEAFF. Supplemented by reference TRBV14 and TRBJ1-1, the full variable domain reads EAGVTQFPSHSVIEKGQTVTLRCDPISGHDNLYWYRRVMGKEIKFLLHFVKESKQDESGMPNNRFLAERTGGTYSTLKVQPAELEDSGVYFCASSQEDRVGPEAFFGQGTRLTVV.

This chain joins TRBV19 and TRBJ1-2, with no clear D. This CDR3 region has 12 residues. Germline CDR1 reads LNHDA; CDR2 reads SQIVND (reference sequence). The germline V and J ends were trimmed by 7 bases and 8 bases, with 14 bases remaining between them. Written as DNA, the CDR3 is TGTGCCAGTAACGATCTCGCGGCCGGCTACACCTTC. This translates into CASNDLAAGYTF.

V and J are TRBV6-5 and TRBJ2-7, with TRBD1 matching over 7 bases. CDR3 length: 13 amino acids. J was trimmed by 2 bases and V by 7 bases; bases with no gene match: 5. Germline CDR1 is MNHEY and CDR2 is SVGAGI. The CDR3 reads CASKTGTAYEQYF. CDR3 DNA sequence: TGTGCCAGCAAGACCGGGACAGCCTACGAGCAGTACTTC.

The chain has TRBV4-1 and TRBJ2-2; 8 nucleotides align to TRBD1. The germline CDR1 and CDR2 sequences are MGHRA and YSYEKL. This CDR3 is 18 amino acids long. V was pared by 0 bases and J by 0 bases, with 6 bases of the junction left unmatched. The CDR3 here is CASSQDVGTGPNTGELFF. The CDR3 DNA follows: TGCGCCAGCAGCCAAGACGTTGGGACAGGCCCGAACACCGGGGAGCTGTTTTTT.

The chain joins TRBV5-1 to TRBJ2-7; perhaps TRBD1 as D (5 bases). Per germline, CDR1 SGHRS and CDR2 YFSETQ. V lost 0 bases and J 3 bases, leaving 10 bases between the germline ends. The CDR3 loop spans 14 amino acids. The CDR3 sequence is CASSLVDSLYEQYF. As DNA, the CDR3 is TGCGCCAGCAGCTTGGTTGACAGTCTCTACGAGCAGTACTTC.